This TCR beta chain was profiled in a study of CD8 T cells in Susac syndrome. Random hexamers were used to reverse transcribe an amount of roughly 0.5 to 1 ug RNA. TCRdb processed the immunoSEQ multiplex PCR reads anew with MiXCR; each CDR3 protein has one entry. The sample shows 100,000 to 150,000 distinct CDR3 sequences, around 94% of them seen only once. CDR1 and CDR2 from the germline V gene are KGHSH and LQKENI. Trimming took 0 bases from V and 1 from J, leaving 9 bases between them. The CDR3 consists of 15 residues. What was sequenced was CD4+ T cells from PBMCs. The sequence was obtained from a human donor in good health. The V gene is TRBV18, the J gene TRBJ1-2; D is ambiguous. For the CDR3, the DNA is TGTGCCAGCTCACCACCTAGGGATTTTAACTATGGCTACACCTTC. The encoded protein is CASSPPRDFNYGYTF.